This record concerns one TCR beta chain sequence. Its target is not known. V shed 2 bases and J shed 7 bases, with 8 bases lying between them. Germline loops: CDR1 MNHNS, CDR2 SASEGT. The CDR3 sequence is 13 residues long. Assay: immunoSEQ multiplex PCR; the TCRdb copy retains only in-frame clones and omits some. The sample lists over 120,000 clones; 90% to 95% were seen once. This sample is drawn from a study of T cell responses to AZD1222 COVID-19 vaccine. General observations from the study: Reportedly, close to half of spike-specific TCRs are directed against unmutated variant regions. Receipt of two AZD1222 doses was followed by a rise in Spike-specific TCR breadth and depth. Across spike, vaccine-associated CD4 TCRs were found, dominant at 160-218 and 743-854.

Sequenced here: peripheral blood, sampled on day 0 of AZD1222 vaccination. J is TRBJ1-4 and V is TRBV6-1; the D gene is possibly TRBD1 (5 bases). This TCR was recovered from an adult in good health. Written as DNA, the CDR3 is TGTGCCAGCAGTGAAACAGGAGGTGAAAAACTGTTTTTT. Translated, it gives CASSETGGEKLFF.